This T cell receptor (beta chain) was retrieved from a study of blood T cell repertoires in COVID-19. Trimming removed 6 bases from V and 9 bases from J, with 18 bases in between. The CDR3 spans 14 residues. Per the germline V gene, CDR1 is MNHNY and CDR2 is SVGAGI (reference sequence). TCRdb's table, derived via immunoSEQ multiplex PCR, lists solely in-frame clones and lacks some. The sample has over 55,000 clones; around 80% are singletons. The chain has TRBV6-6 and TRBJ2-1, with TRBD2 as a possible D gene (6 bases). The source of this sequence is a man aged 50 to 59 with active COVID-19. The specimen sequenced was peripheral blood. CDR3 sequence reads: CASSGAGPFSEQFF. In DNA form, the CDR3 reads TGTGCCAGCAGCGGCGCGGGGCCTTTCAGTGAGCAGTTCTTC.